This entry lists 21 T cell receptor beta chains sequenced from one sample in a study of cytotoxic CD8 clonotypes in ibrutinib-treated CLL. The method was immunoSEQ multiplex PCR; TCRdb's version includes in-frame clones alone and lacks a portion of them. Found here are hundreds of thousands of clones, 67% of them singletons; the top ten hold 5% to 6.5%. Sequences were derived from PBMCs, sampled after 36 months of ibrutinib treatment. These receptors came from a human donor with chronic lymphocytic leukemia.

The chain uses TRBV7-2 and TRBJ2-5; no clear D. V lost 0 bases and J lost 10, with 9 bases in between. The CDR3 length is 12 residues. CDR1 is SGHTA, CDR2 FQGNSA, per germline. Here the CDR3 reads CASSLALGYQYF. In DNA, the CDR3 is TGTGCCAGCAGCTTAGCGCTAGGGTACCAGTACTTC. The full variable domain, completed using reference TRBV7-2 and TRBJ2-5, is GAGVSQSPSNKVTEKGKDVELRCDPISGHTALYWYRQSLGQGLEFLIYFQGNSAPDKSGLPSDRFSAERTGGSVSTLTIQRTQQEDSAVYLCASSLALGYQYFGPGTRLLVL.

This clone was recorded a few times. V is TRBV9 and J is TRBJ1-5; D gene unclear. Trimming took off 0 bases at V and 7 bases at J, with 14 bases between the two ends. Germline V gene lookup returns CDR1 SGDLS and CDR2 YYNGEE. The CDR3 runs 15 residues. For the CDR3, the DNA is TGTGCCAGCAGCGTAGATGGAGGTCGCGGGCAGCCCCAGCATTTT. It yields the protein CASSVDGGRGQPQHF.

This sequence joins TRBV28 and TRBJ2-5; D unresolved. V lost 1 base, J lost 5 bases, and 5 bases lay in between. CDR3 length: 12 amino acids. Germline CDR1 and CDR2: MDHEN and SYDVKM. CDR3 loop: CASSLLRETQYF. CDR3 nucleotide sequence: TGTGCCAGCAGTTTATTACGGGAGACCCAGTACTTC.

V is TRBV28 and J is TRBJ2-7, with 10 positions matching TRBD2. V shed 3 bases, J shed 0 bases, and the junction held 2 bases outside the gene matches. This CDR3 is 15 amino acids long. Germline-derived CDR1 and CDR2 are MDHEN and SYDVKM. CDR3 amino acids: CASSFGTSDSYEQYF. The CDR3 nucleotides read TGTGCCAGCAGTTTTGGGACTAGCGACTCCTACGAGCAGTACTTC.

The chain carries TRBV11-2 and TRBJ2-1; 9 bases match TRBD2. Trimming took 5 bases from V and 10 from J; bases not matched to a gene: 6. Germline loops: CDR1 SGHAT, CDR2 FQNNGV. This CDR3 spans 13 amino acids. The CDR3 spells CASSRGLAGEQFF. CDR3 nucleotide sequence: TGTGCCAGCAGCAGGGGACTAGCTGGCGAGCAGTTCTTC.

This clone turned up a few times. The chain couples TRBV27 to TRBJ2-3, with 8 bases fitting TRBD2. With V trimmed by 4 bases and J by 1 base, 4 bases remained unmatched. The CDR3 covers 15 residues. Germline V gives CDR1 MNHEY, CDR2 SMNVEV (reference sequence). CDR3 amino acids: CASSWAGGGTDTQYF. DNA of the CDR3: TGTGCCAGCAGTTGGGCGGGGGGAGGCACAGATACGCAGTATTTT.

This rearrangement joins TRBV4-1 to TRBJ2-1, with D maybe TRBD1 (5 bases). The CDR3 runs 15 residues. Trimming shortened V by 6 bases and J by 0 bases, and 12 bases separated the two germline ends. Germline CDR1 and CDR2: MGHRA and YSYEKL. The CDR3 protein is CASRSQGSSYNEQFF. DNA for the CDR3: TGCGCCAGCAGGTCTCAGGGTTCCTCCTACAATGAGCAGTTCTTC.

The CDR3 nucleotides are TGTGCCAGCAGCTTAGGTGTTTACAATGAGCAGTTCTTC. Its translation is CASSLGVYNEQFF. V and J are TRBV11-3 and TRBJ2-1; no reliable D call. Germline V gene data show CDR1 as SGHNT and CDR2 as YENEEA. V was clipped by 1 base and J by 4 bases, with 5 bases between them. There are 13 residues in the CDR3. The full variable domain, in which reference TRBV11-3 and TRBJ2-1 provide the parts outside the CDR3, is EAGVVQSPRYKIIEKKQPVAFWCNPISGHNTLYWYLQNLGQGPELLIRYENEEAVDDSQLPKDRFSAERLKGVDSTLKIQPAELGDSAVYLCASSLGVYNEQFFGPGTRLTVL.

This chain joins TRBV7-9 and TRBJ2-7; TRBD1 might be the D (5 bases). The V gene lost 5 bases and the J gene lost 3 bases, with 17 bases spanning the gap. The CDR3 has 15 amino acids. Germline values: CDR1 SEHNR, CDR2 FQNEAQ (reference sequence). CDR3 nucleotide sequence: TGTGCCAGCAGCGGCAGAGACAGCGAAATCTACGAGCAGTACTTC. Encoded protein: CASSGRDSEIYEQYF.

The chain links TRBV5-1 to TRBJ2-4, with D perhaps matching TRBD2 (6 bases). CDR3 length: 15 amino acids. Germline V gives CDR1 SGHRS, CDR2 YFSETQ. V lost 4 bases and J 2 bases, leaving 13 bases between the germline ends. The DNA for the CDR3 is TGCGCCAGCAGCGACCGGGGCGGGACCAAAAACATTCAGTACTTC. The encoded protein is CASSDRGGTKNIQYF.

CDR3: CASSLVGQTYNEQFF. The CDR3 nucleotides are TGCGCCAGCAGCTTGGTTGGGCAGACCTACAATGAGCAGTTCTTC. The rearrangement joins TRBV5-1 to TRBJ2-1; D remains ambiguous. The CDR3 spans 15 residues. Looked up from germline, CDR1 is SGHRS and CDR2 is YFSETQ. V was cut by 0 bases and J by 2 bases, with 9 bases left in between. The complete variable domain, with remaining parts taken from reference TRBV5-1 and TRBJ2-1, reads KAGVTQTPRYLIKTRGQQVTLSCSPISGHRSVSWYQQTPGQGLQFLFEYFSETQRNKGNFPGRFSGRQFSNSRSEMNVSTLELGDSALYLCASSLVGQTYNEQFFGPGTRLTVL.

This clone was detected a few times. This chain connects TRBV9 to TRBJ2-3; D remains ambiguous. This CDR3 region has 15 residues. Trimming took off 0 bases at V and 4 bases at J, with 12 bases between the two ends. Germline V gene sequence: CDR1 SGDLS, CDR2 YYNGEE. Written as DNA, the CDR3 is TGTGCCAGCAGCGTAGAAGGCTGGCTGGCAGATACGCAGTATTTT. As protein: CASSVEGWLADTQYF.

J is TRBJ2-7 and V is TRBV28; tentatively, D is TRBD2 (5 bases). Germline assignment: CDR1 MDHEN and CDR2 SYDVKM. The length of the CDR3 is 13 residues. The V and J ends lost 3 bases and 4 bases respectively, with 10 bases between them. The DNA for the CDR3 is TGTGCCAGCAGTTTCGTCCCGGGGTACGAGCAGTACTTC. It translates to CASSFVPGYEQYF.

The chain is built from TRBV5-4 and TRBJ1-2; D may be TRBD1 (5 bases). The length of the CDR3 is 14 residues. Trimming took off 4 bases at V and 7 bases at J, with 17 bases between the two ends. The germline gives CDR1 SGHNT, CDR2 YYREEE (reference sequence). The CDR3 coding sequence is TGTGCCAGCAGCGTGGACACGGGGGTAGGTGGCTACACCTTC. Amino acid sequence: CASSVDTGVGGYTF.

V and J are TRBV5-4 and TRBJ1-6, with D maybe TRBD1 (6 bases). Germline CDR1 and CDR2: SGHNT and YYREEE (reference sequence). Trimming stripped 0 bases from V and 7 bases from J, with 11 bases between. The CDR3 sequence is 15 residues long. This CDR3 is CASSLDRVSNSPLHF. The CDR3 DNA sequence: TGTGCCAGCAGCTTGGACAGGGTGAGCAATTCACCCCTCCACTTT.

The CDR3 DNA reads as TGTGCCAGCAGTTTAAGGGGGCTCAGGGGCGAGCAGTACTTC. This translates into CASSLRGLRGEQYF. The chain joins TRBV27 to TRBJ2-7, with 7 bases aligning to TRBD1. CDR1 and CDR2 (germline): MNHEY, SMNVEV (reference sequence). The CDR3 spans 14 residues. With 2 bases clipped from V and 6 bases from J, the junction kept 7 bases outside the gene matches.

This clone was found once. CDR3 loop: CASSPEALVDTQYF. CDR3 in DNA: TGTGCCAGCAGCCCAGAGGCCCTTGTCGATACGCAGTATTTT. The chain links TRBV7-2 to TRBJ2-3; the D is unclear. The ends were cut back, 5 bases at V and 6 bases at J, with 15 bases in the middle. Germline loops: CDR1 SGHTA, CDR2 FQGNSA. The CDR3 is made up of 14 amino acids.

This clone has just a few counts. The rearrangement uses TRBV10-3 and TRBJ2-7; perhaps D is TRBD1 or TRBD2 (5 bases each). The CDR3 length is 14 residues. The germline V gene encodes CDR1 ENHRY and CDR2 SYGVKD. Deletions cut 3 bases from V and 6 bases from J, with 15 bases between. CDR3 amino acids: CAISDDRGPLEQYF. For the CDR3, the DNA is TGTGCCATCAGTGATGACAGAGGGCCCCTCGAGCAGTACTTC.

V usage is TRBV27 and J usage is TRBJ2-7; TRBD1 might be the D (5 bases). V was pared by 5 bases and J by 3 bases, with 14 bases between. Germline lookup yields CDR1 MNHEY and CDR2 SMNVEV (reference sequence). CDR3 length: 14 amino acids. As DNA, the CDR3 is TGTGCCAGCAGTATAGGGGATGGTGGCTACGAGCAGTACTTC. This translates into CASSIGDGGYEQYF.

This sequence joins TRBV10-3 and TRBJ2-3; D unclear. V gave up 3 bases and J gave up 6 bases, with 7 bases separating them. Germline CDR1 reads ENHRY; CDR2 reads SYGVKD. The CDR3 covers 12 residues. CDR3 sequence reads: CAISDNSDTQYF. For the CDR3, the DNA is TGTGCCATCAGTGATAACTCGGATACGCAGTATTTT.

This clone was detected only a few times. This chain links TRBV7-8 with TRBJ2-5; 12 bases are shared with TRBD1. Germline V gene lookup returns CDR1 SGHVS and CDR2 FQNEAQ. V trimming: 3 bases; J trimming: 7 bases; junction bases outside the gene matches: 15. The CDR3 has 18 amino acids. CDR3 loop: CASSLSPGQGARGATQYF. In DNA form, the CDR3 reads TGTGCCAGCAGCTTGTCACCGGGACAGGGGGCGAGGGGAGCGACCCAGTACTTC.